One and the same sample provided the 3 T cell receptor beta chains below, sequenced in a study of early T cells in non-severe SARS-CoV-2 infection. TCRdb fed the 5' RACE reads into MiXCR, producing one record per CDR3 protein. The sample consists of 35,000 to 45,000 distinct CDR3 sequences, under 7% of them appearing once. The material sequenced was whole blood, taken at baseline. The source of these receptors is an adult who was a healthcare worker with PCR-confirmed SARS-CoV-2 infection or an uninfected control (not recorded which).

This clonotype was seen only a few times. The rearrangement joins TRBV5-5 to TRBJ2-3; no clear D. This CDR3 is built from 12 residues. With 1 base removed from V and 4 bases from J, the gap between germline ends came to 4 bases. In germline, CDR1 is SGHKS, CDR2 YYEKEE (reference sequence). The CDR3 DNA follows: TGTGCCAGCAGCTTGTCATCAGATACGCAGTATTTT. Translating it yields CASSLSSDTQYF.

The chain recombines TRBV7-2 with TRBJ2-7; D ambiguous. The V and J ends lost 5 bases and 0 bases respectively, with 14 bases between them. Germline V gene data show CDR1 as SGHTA and CDR2 as FQGNSA. The CDR3 has 15 residues. CDR3 residues: CASSPPTGTSYEQYF. Here the CDR3 DNA reads TGTGCCAGCAGCCCCCCGACCGGAACCTCCTACGAGCAGTACTTC.

There are many counts of this clonotype. The rearrangement uses TRBV4-1 and TRBJ1-2; 7 bases match TRBD1. V gave up 3 bases and J gave up 4 bases; unmatched junction bases: 8. The CDR3 extends over 15 amino acids. From germline, CDR1 is MGHRA and CDR2 YSYEKL. The CDR3 DNA reads as TGCGCCAGCAGCCATCGAGGCACAGGGGTCTATGGCTACACCTTC. Translating gives CASSHRGTGVYGYTF.